Below are 28 T cell receptor beta chains sequenced from a single sample in a study of CD8 T cells in Susac syndrome. It was with random hexamers that 0.5 to 1 ug RNA was reverse transcribed. TCRdb ran MiXCR on the immunoSEQ multiplex PCR reads and lists one entry per CDR3 protein. The sample has around 200,000 distinct CDR3 sequences, roughly 94% seen once. The sequenced material came from CD4+ T cells from PBMCs. These receptors were obtained from a human donor with multiple sclerosis.

The V and J genes are TRBV12-3 or TRBV12-4 and TRBJ1-6; D not resolved. V dropped 5 bases and J dropped 8 bases, with 7 bases sitting between them. The CDR3 contains 12 residues. CDR3 in amino acids: CASSMSHSPLHF. DNA for the CDR3: TGTGCCAGCAGTATGAGTCATTCACCCCTCCACTTT.

This clonotype has a handful of counts. The CDR3 protein is CSVLKNTEAFF. The CDR3 bases are TGCAGCGTTTTAAAGAACACTGAAGCTTTCTTT. The gene calls are TRBV29-1 and TRBJ1-1; unclear D gene. Germline-derived CDR1 and CDR2 are SQVTM and ANQGSEA. Between the trimmed V and J ends, which lost 5 bases and 1 base, there was a span of 5 bases. There are 11 residues in the CDR3. The whole variable domain, filled in from reference TRBV29-1 and TRBJ1-1, reads SAVISQKPSRDICQRGTSLTIQCQVDSQVTMMFWYRQQPGQSLTLIATANQGSEATYESGFVIDKFPISRPNLTFSTLTVSNMSPEDSSIYLCSVLKNTEAFFGQGTRLTVV.

The CDR3 loop is CASSQGQPGSYGYTF. The CDR3 DNA is TGCGCCAGCAGCCAAGGACAGCCCGGGAGCTATGGCTACACCTTC. The chain is built from TRBV5-1 and TRBJ1-2; perhaps TRBD1 as D (6 bases). The germline gives CDR1 SGHRS, CDR2 YFSETQ. The CDR3 contains 15 residues. V was shortened by 4 bases and J by 4 bases, with 17 bases between the two germline ends.

The chain links TRBV11-2 to TRBJ2-3; D gene ambiguous. Germline CDR1 reads SGHAT; CDR2 reads FQNNGV. The CDR3 runs to 13 residues. V dropped 8 bases and J dropped 4 bases, with 13 bases sitting between them. CDR3 sequence: CASGVSSPDTQYF. CDR3 DNA: TGTGCCAGCGGGGTTAGTTCGCCAGATACGCAGTATTTT.

CDR3 region: CASSGRGASAETQYF. The CDR3 coding sequence is TGTGCCAGCAGCGGCCGGGGGGCTTCGGCGGAGACCCAGTACTTC. The chain has TRBV9 and TRBJ2-5; a possible D gene is TRBD2 (7 bases). The CDR3 is 15 residues long. V lost 3 bases and J lost 5, with 17 bases in between. In germline, CDR1 is SGDLS, CDR2 YYNGEE. The whole variable domain, remainder taken from reference TRBV9 and TRBJ2-5, is DSGVTQTPKHLITATGQRVTLRCSPRSGDLSVYWYQQSLDQGLQFLIQYYNGEERAKGNILERFSAQQFPDLHSELNLSSLELGDSALYFCASSGRGASAETQYFGPGTRLLVL.

The rearrangement links TRBV7-9 to TRBJ1-5; D remains ambiguous. V was pared by 4 bases and J by 9 bases, with 13 bases between. CDR3 length equals 13 residues. In germline, CDR1 is SEHNR, CDR2 FQNEAQ (reference sequence). CDR3 loop: CASSSAKEWPQHF. The CDR3 nucleotides read TGTGCCAGCAGCTCCGCGAAAGAGTGGCCCCAGCATTTT.

The chain joins TRBV7-2 to TRBJ1-6; D is possibly TRBD1 (6 bases). CDR1 SGHTA and CDR2 FQGNSA come from the germline V gene. Between the trimmed V and J ends, which lost 6 bases and 10 bases, there was a span of 19 bases. This CDR3 contains 15 residues. Here the CDR3 DNA reads TGTGCCAGCAGTTCCATGGCAGGGGCGGAATCACCCCTCCACTTT. Translated, it gives CASSSMAGAESPLHF.

The gene calls are TRBV30 and TRBJ1-1, with D maybe TRBD1 (5 bases). Trimming took off 3 bases at V and 12 bases at J, with 20 bases between the two ends. CDR3 length equals 13 residues. Looked up from germline, CDR1 is GTSNPN and CDR2 is SVGIG (reference sequence). This CDR3 is CAWSDTGRFGPFF. In DNA form, the CDR3 reads TGTGCCTGGAGCGATACAGGTCGGTTCGGTCCTTTCTTT.

The CDR3 loop is CASSFGNLYEQYF. In nucleotides, the CDR3 is TGTGCCAGCAGCTTCGGGAACCTATACGAGCAGTACTTC. V usage is TRBV7-2 and J usage is TRBJ2-7; TRBD2 is a possible D gene (5 bases). Germline values: CDR1 SGHTA, CDR2 FQGNSA. The CDR3 loop spans 13 amino acids. V was clipped by 3 bases and J by 4 bases, with 10 bases between them.

The chain couples TRBV14 to TRBJ2-1, with a possible D match to TRBD2 (5 bases). This CDR3 spans 16 amino acids. CDR1 is SGHDN, CDR2 FVKESK, per germline. V was clipped by 0 bases and J by 7 bases, with 16 bases between them. The CDR3, as DNA: TGTGCCAGCAGCCAAGATTGGGTCGCGAGGAGGAATGAGCAGTTCTTC. Translating gives CASSQDWVARRNEQFF.

CDR3 protein: CASSLSAAGANVLTF. Written as DNA, the CDR3 is TGTGCCAGCAGCTTGTCCGCGGCTGGGGCCAACGTCCTGACTTTC. This chain uses TRBV7-8 with TRBJ2-6; D uncertain. Per the germline V gene, CDR1 is SGHVS and CDR2 is FQNEAQ. Deletions cut 3 bases from V and 2 bases from J, with 8 bases between. The CDR3 contains 15 residues.

The V and J genes are TRBV10-3 and TRBJ1-2; possibly TRBD1 for D (5 bases). Trimming took 0 bases from V and 4 from J, leaving 9 bases between them. This CDR3 is built from 14 residues. Germline V gives CDR1 ENHRY, CDR2 SYGVKD. The CDR3 loop reads CAISESRTSYGYTF. CDR3 DNA: TGTGCCATCAGTGAGTCGAGGACAAGCTATGGCTACACCTTC.

The chain uses TRBV10-3 and TRBJ2-2; TRBD1 matches at 7 bases. The V and J ends lost 7 bases and 1 base, in that order; junction bases with no gene match: 6. This CDR3 region has 15 residues. The germline V gene has CDR1 ENHRY and CDR2 SYGVKD. The CDR3: CAITTRQGNTGELFF. The CDR3 DNA reads as TGTGCCATCACGACGAGACAGGGGAACACCGGGGAGCTGTTTTTT.

This rearrangement joins TRBV29-1 to TRBJ1-1; tentative D call: TRBD1 (6 bases). Germline V CDR1 and CDR2: SQVTM, ANQGSEA. Trimming stripped 2 bases from V and 6 bases from J, with 10 bases between. The CDR3 is made up of 12 amino acids. CDR3 loop: CSVEPTGPEAFF. In DNA form, the CDR3 reads TGCAGCGTTGAACCCACAGGGCCTGAAGCTTTCTTT.

The chain has TRBV7-3 and TRBJ2-1, with 10 nucleotides matching TRBD1. Germline assignment: CDR1 SGHTA and CDR2 FQGTGA. The CDR3 consists of 16 residues. Trimming removed 5 bases from V and 2 bases from J; junction bases left unmatched: 6. The CDR3 DNA reads as TGTGCCAGCAGCCCCGCTGGGACAGGGGCCTACAATGAGCAGTTCTTC. Encoded protein: CASSPAGTGAYNEQFF.

The J gene is TRBJ2-7, the V gene TRBV29-1; 8 bases are a match to TRBD1. V lost 7 bases to trimming and J lost 3 bases; unmatched junction nucleotides: 11. CDR1 and CDR2 (germline): SQVTM, ANQGSEA. The CDR3 loop spans 14 amino acids. CDR3 residues: CSAVTGQGNYEQYF. In DNA form, the CDR3 reads TGCAGCGCCGTGACCGGACAGGGAAACTACGAGCAGTACTTC.

The rearrangement links TRBV27 to TRBJ1-5, with D hard to call. Trimming took off 5 bases at V and 4 bases at J, with 18 bases between the two ends. The germline CDR1 and CDR2 sequences are MNHEY and SMNVEV (reference sequence). The CDR3 has 16 residues. In DNA, the CDR3 is TGTGCCAGCAGTCCTCTAGGCTCGACAAATAATCAGCCCCAGCATTTT. Protein: CASSPLGSTNNQPQHF.

The chain has TRBV20-1 and TRBJ2-3, with D perhaps matching TRBD1 (6 bases). There are 16 residues in the CDR3. In germline, CDR1 is DFQATT, CDR2 SNEGSKA (reference sequence). Trimming stripped 0 bases from V and 2 bases from J, with 15 bases between. CDR3 residues: CSARDAVGQHTDTQYF. CDR3 sequence (DNA): TGCAGTGCTAGAGATGCGGTTGGACAGCACACAGATACGCAGTATTTT.

The rearrangement links TRBV9 to TRBJ1-5; perhaps TRBD1 as D (6 bases). Germline lookup yields CDR1 SGDLS and CDR2 YYNGEE. This CDR3 region has 14 residues. V gave up 0 bases and J gave up 6 bases, with 10 bases separating them. CDR3 amino acids: CASSVGQEGQPQHF. The CDR3 DNA follows: TGTGCCAGCAGCGTAGGACAGGAAGGTCAGCCCCAGCATTTT.

The V call is TRBV9, the J call TRBJ2-7, with 13 bases that match TRBD2. Germline CDR1 reads SGDLS; CDR2 reads YYNGEE. The CDR3 is 15 residues long. Unmatched junction bases numbered 3, after V lost 4 bases and J lost 2 bases. DNA for the CDR3: TGTGCCAGCAGCCCAGGACTAGCGGGGGCCTACGAGCAGTACTTC. The encoded protein is CASSPGLAGAYEQYF. Full variable domain (missing parts from reference TRBV9 and TRBJ2-7): DSGVTQTPKHLITATGQRVTLRCSPRSGDLSVYWYQQSLDQGLQFLIQYYNGEERAKGNILERFSAQQFPDLHSELNLSSLELGDSALYFCASSPGLAGAYEQYFGPGTRLTVT.

The CDR3 loop is CASSEDRVVYNEQFF. The CDR3 nucleotides read TGTGCCAGCAGTGAGGACAGGGTGGTCTACAATGAGCAGTTCTTC. The rearrangement uses TRBV2 and TRBJ2-1, with TRBD1 matching over 8 bases. CDR1 and CDR2 from the germline V gene are SNHLY and FYNNEI. The J segment lost 3 bases and the V segment lost 3 bases, leaving 4 bases of the junction unmatched. This CDR3 has 15 amino acids.

The V gene is TRBV29-1, the J gene TRBJ2-3, with 12 bases fitting TRBD2. CDR1 and CDR2 (germline): SQVTM, ANQGSEA. V lost 3 bases to trimming and J lost 4 bases; unmatched junction nucleotides: 5. This CDR3 is built from 15 residues. CDR3 in DNA: TGCAGCGTTGAGGCTAGCGGGGGGGCGTCAGATACGCAGTATTTT. Its protein is CSVEASGGASDTQYF.

The CDR3 DNA reads TGTGCCAGCAGCTTGGGGGGGCTCGGCAAAAACATTCAGTACTTC. It codes for CASSLGGLGKNIQYF. This chain links TRBV7-3 with TRBJ2-4; TRBD2 might be the D (7 bases). The CDR3 contains 15 residues. V was shortened by 3 bases and J by 3 bases, with 12 bases between the two germline ends. In germline, CDR1 is SGHTA, CDR2 FQGTGA.

The count of this clonotype is one. This rearrangement joins TRBV5-4 to TRBJ2-1; D is undetermined. Per the germline V gene, CDR1 is SGHNT and CDR2 is YYREEE (reference sequence). V lost 4 bases, J lost 5 bases, and 13 bases lay in between. This CDR3 is built from 14 residues. This CDR3 reads CASSPGKIDNEQFF. CDR3 sequence (DNA): TGTGCCAGCAGCCCGGGTAAGATCGACAATGAGCAGTTCTTC.

This clonotype was detected only once. The chain employs TRBV29-1 and TRBJ2-2, with D perhaps TRBD1 (6 bases). V was shortened by 5 bases and J by 0 bases, with 10 bases between the two germline ends. Germline values: CDR1 SQVTM, CDR2 ANQGSEA. The CDR3 extends over 14 amino acids. The CDR3 nucleotides read TGCAGCGTTTCCGGGACATCGAACACCGGGGAGCTGTTTTTT. Protein product: CSVSGTSNTGELFF.

V and J are TRBV30 and TRBJ1-6; D is unresolved. The V gene lost 0 bases and the J gene lost 4 bases, with 7 bases spanning the gap. The length of the CDR3 is 14 residues. CDR1 GTSNPN and CDR2 SVGIG come from the germline V gene (reference sequence). The CDR3 sequence: CAWSVRSYNSPLHF. Here the CDR3 DNA reads TGTGCCTGGAGTGTACGAAGTTATAATTCACCCCTCCACTTT.

This chain connects TRBV30 to TRBJ1-2, with 7 bases aligning to TRBD1. J gave up 8 bases and V 4 bases, and 7 bases lay outside the gene matches. The CDR3 length is 12 residues. Looked up from germline, CDR1 is GTSNPN and CDR2 is SVGIG (reference sequence). The CDR3 DNA reads as TGTGCCTGGAACCTGGGACAGATCGGCTACACCTTC. Protein: CAWNLGQIGYTF.

The chain couples TRBV12-3 or TRBV12-4 to TRBJ2-2, with 7 bases fitting TRBD1. Trimming removed 5 bases from V and 5 bases from J; junction bases left unmatched: 8. This CDR3 comprises 15 residues. The CDR3 bases are TGTGCCAGCAGTCCGACAGGGAAGGAGACCGGGGAGCTGTTTTTT. This gives the protein CASSPTGKETGELFF.